These 30 T cell receptor beta chains originate from one sample sequenced in a study of T cell responses to AZD1222 COVID-19 vaccine. Some clones are missing from TCRdb's copy, which holds only in-frame ones; the method was immunoSEQ multiplex PCR. Altogether around 100,000 clones are present, 87% being singletons, with the ten largest covering under 4%. The sample consisted of peripheral blood, taken on day 0 of AZD1222 vaccination. These receptors were collected from an adult in good health.

The rearrangement links TRBV5-5 to TRBJ1-5; 9 bases match TRBD1. Germline lookup yields CDR1 SGHKS and CDR2 YYEKEE (reference sequence). V lost 1 base to trimming and J lost 4 bases; unmatched junction nucleotides: 3. The CDR3 has 15 residues. CDR3: CASSLWGQGNQPQHF. For the CDR3, the DNA is TGTGCCAGCAGCTTGTGGGGACAGGGTAATCAGCCCCAGCATTTT.

This chain uses TRBV5-5 with TRBJ2-5; D might be TRBD2 (6 bases). Germline lookup yields CDR1 SGHKS and CDR2 YYEKEE (reference sequence). Between the trimmed V and J ends, which lost 0 bases and 4 bases, there was a span of 10 bases. CDR3 size: 14 residues. Written as DNA, the CDR3 is TGTGCCAGCAGCTTGGTGGGGGGAGCAGAGACCCAGTACTTC. Translated: CASSLVGGAETQYF.

The chain combines TRBV4-3 with TRBJ1-6; D unclear. Trimming took 0 bases from V and 5 from J, leaving 5 bases between them. The CDR3 runs to 14 residues. Germline V gives CDR1 LGHNA, CDR2 YSLEER. CDR3 residues: CASSQDLNNSPLHF. The DNA of the CDR3 is TGCGCCAGCAGCCAAGATCTTAATAATTCACCCCTCCACTTT.

The chain uses TRBV5-1 and TRBJ1-5, with D hard to call. CDR1 is SGHRS and CDR2 is YFSETQ in the germline V gene. The CDR3 consists of 16 residues. V was cut by 0 bases and J by 2 bases, with 12 bases left in between. The CDR3 DNA follows: TGCGCCAGCAGCTTGGGGGTCGGTCGGGGCAATCAGCCCCAGCATTTT. Its translation is CASSLGVGRGNQPQHF.

This chain uses TRBV4-2 with TRBJ1-6; D remains unclear. The CDR3 totals 16 residues. CDR1 and CDR2 (germline): LGHNA, YNFKEQ. The V gene lost 5 bases and the J gene lost 5 bases, with 16 bases spanning the gap. The CDR3 region is CASSTGDRRNNSPLHF. DNA for the CDR3: TGTGCCAGCAGCACCGGAGACCGTCGAAATAATTCACCCCTCCACTTT.

V gene TRBV28 combines with J gene TRBJ1-1; D ambiguous. The germline V gene encodes CDR1 MDHEN and CDR2 SYDVKM. This CDR3 is built from 13 residues. V lost 8 bases and J 1 base, leaving 11 bases between the germline ends. The CDR3 nucleotides are TGTGCCAGCGACTTGGCGCAGAACACTGAAGCTTTCTTT. This sequence encodes CASDLAQNTEAFF.

This clone has only a few counts. J is TRBJ2-1 and V is TRBV6-5, with D possibly TRBD1 on 5 matching bases. CDR1 MNHEY and CDR2 SVGAGI come from the germline V gene. This CDR3 comprises 15 residues. V dropped 5 bases and J dropped 4 bases, with 15 bases sitting between them. The CDR3 nucleotides read TGTGCCAGCAGTATTAATGGGGCTCCATACAATGAGCAGTTCTTC. Its protein product is CASSINGAPYNEQFF.

The chain joins TRBV11-2 to TRBJ1-1; 7 bases are shared with TRBD1. Germline lookup yields CDR1 SGHAT and CDR2 FQNNGV. The CDR3 runs 13 residues. V dropped 3 bases and J dropped 4; count of bases not matched to a gene: 2. Written as DNA, the CDR3 is TGTGCCAGCAGCTTCGACAGGGTCACTGAAGCTTTCTTT. Translated: CASSFDRVTEAFF.

The chain employs TRBV6-2 or TRBV6-3 and TRBJ2-2, with D possibly TRBD1 on 5 matching bases. V lost 2 bases to trimming and J lost 9 bases, with 10 bases between them. The CDR3 consists of 13 residues. Germline assignment: CDR1 MNHEY and CDR2 SVGEGT. The CDR3 coding sequence is TGTGCCAGCAGTTACGTTAGGGGCAGGGAGCTGTTTTTT. Translating it yields CASSYVRGRELFF.

The rearrangement uses TRBV5-1 and TRBJ2-2, with a possible D match to TRBD2 (6 bases). Germline V gene sequence: CDR1 SGHRS, CDR2 YFSETQ. This CDR3 is built from 16 residues. V was pared by 0 bases and J by 4 bases, with 13 bases between. The chain's CDR3 is CASSLVGLRGTGELFF. Here the CDR3 DNA reads TGCGCCAGCAGCTTGGTAGGACTAAGGGGCACCGGGGAGCTGTTTTTT.

The chain has TRBV7-8 and TRBJ2-5; D is perhaps TRBD1 or TRBD2 (5 bases each). The germline V gene has CDR1 SGHVS and CDR2 FQNEAQ. This CDR3 is built from 14 residues. Deletions cut 5 bases from V and 4 bases from J, with 14 bases between. This chain's CDR3 is CASSPSRVVETQYF. CDR3 nucleotide sequence: TGTGCCAGCAGCCCTAGCAGGGTAGTAGAGACCCAGTACTTC.

The chain has TRBV29-1 and TRBJ1-1; 10 nucleotides align to TRBD1. This CDR3 spans 14 amino acids. With 8 bases clipped from V and 2 bases from J, the junction kept 8 bases outside the gene matches. CDR1 and CDR2 from the germline V gene are SQVTM and ANQGSEA. The CDR3 DNA reads as TGCAGCTCAGACAGGGGGCTCGGAAACACTGAAGCTTTCTTT. It encodes CSSDRGLGNTEAFF.

The V and J genes are TRBV3-1 (or the pseudogene TRBV3-2) and TRBJ2-5; D call uncertain. With 10 bases removed from V and 5 bases from J, the gap between germline ends came to 14 bases. CDR1 and CDR2 (germline): LGHDT, YNNKEL (reference sequence). The CDR3 loop spans 12 amino acids. CDR3 loop: CATTRGWETQYF. As DNA, the CDR3 is TGTGCCACAACCCGCGGCTGGGAGACCCAGTACTTC.

Regarding this clone: Its ends do not fully match the called genes, so a read error is possible. V gene TRBV7-3 combines with J gene TRBJ2-3; D might be TRBD1 or TRBD2, each matching 5 bases. This CDR3 is built from 14 residues. Germline V gene data show CDR1 as SGHTA and CDR2 as FQGTGA. Here the CDR3 reads CASSLVPGTERVSF. CDR3 nucleotide sequence: TGTGCCAGCAGCTTAGTACCCGGGACGGAGCGTGTAAGTTTT.

The rearrangement links TRBV3-1 (or the pseudogene TRBV3-2) to TRBJ2-7; unclear D gene. The CDR3 is 12 residues long. Germline V gene data show CDR1 as LGHDT and CDR2 as YNNKEL (reference sequence). The V and J ends lost 1 base and 2 bases respectively, with 3 bases between them. The CDR3 DNA sequence: TGTGCCAGCAGCCAAGGTCCCTACGAGCAGTACTTC. The encoded protein is CASSQGPYEQYF.

Regarding this clone: One end of the junction fails to match germline, which may point to a read error. The chain has TRBV7-7 and TRBJ2-5; D is possibly TRBD2 (6 bases). Germline V gene data show CDR1 as SSHAT and CDR2 as FNYEAQ (reference sequence). The CDR3 length is 13 residues. CDR3 sequence (DNA): TGTGCTAGCAGCTTAGGAGGGGAAGAGACCCAGTACTTC. As protein: CASSLGGEETQYF.

This clone was observed a single time. The gene calls are TRBV24-1 and TRBJ2-2; D gene uncertain. Germline lookup yields CDR1 KGHDR and CDR2 SFDVKD. This CDR3 contains 15 residues. V was trimmed by 1 base and J by 3 bases, leaving 8 bases between them. This chain's CDR3 is CATSDFPSDTGELFF. In DNA, the CDR3 is TGTGCCACCAGTGATTTCCCCTCGGACACCGGGGAGCTGTTTTTT.

Written as DNA, the CDR3 is TGTGCCAGCAGTTACGGGGACAGAAACTACGAGCAGTACTTC. This codes for CASSYGDRNYEQYF. V and J are TRBV6-5 and TRBJ2-7, with 7 bases that match TRBD1. Germline V gene data show CDR1 as MNHEY and CDR2 as SVGAGI. The CDR3 runs 14 residues. V lost 2 bases, J lost 3 bases, and 4 bases stayed unmatched.

The V gene is TRBV28, the J gene TRBJ2-5; D perhaps matches TRBD1 (6 bases). Germline V CDR1 and CDR2: MDHEN, SYDVKM. There are 14 residues in the CDR3. Trimming pared 6 bases from V and 1 base from J, leaving 12 bases between. CDR3 amino acids: CASRRQDLQETQYF. The CDR3 DNA follows: TGTGCCAGCAGAAGACAGGACCTCCAAGAGACCCAGTACTTC.

The V call is TRBV9, the J call TRBJ1-2; 8 bases fit TRBD1. Trimming removed 7 bases from V and 5 bases from J; junction bases left unmatched: 10. This CDR3 contains 14 residues. Germline V gene lookup returns CDR1 SGDLS and CDR2 YYNGEE. The CDR3, as DNA: TGTGCCAGCGGATCAGGGCAGGGGGCGTATGGCTACACCTTC. Translation gives CASGSGQGAYGYTF.

The CDR3 region is CASSQGTGPTGQPQHF. The CDR3 nucleotides read TGTGCCAGCAGCCAGGGGACAGGCCCGACAGGGCAGCCCCAGCATTTT. The chain carries TRBV7-9 and TRBJ1-5; 8 bases match TRBD1. CDR1 SEHNR and CDR2 FQNEAQ come from the germline V gene (reference sequence). With V trimmed by 5 bases and J by 7 bases, 13 bases remained unmatched. The CDR3 loop spans 16 amino acids.

The chain links TRBV7-9 to TRBJ2-2, with D unresolved. The length of the CDR3 is 13 residues. The V end lost 8 bases, the J end lost 1 base, and 8 bases lay between the germline ends. Germline values: CDR1 SEHNR, CDR2 FQNEAQ (reference sequence). The CDR3 region has the DNA TGTGCCAGCCCCCCGATGAACACCGGGGAGCTGTTTTTT. Its translation is CASPPMNTGELFF.

The rearrangement links TRBV7-2 to TRBJ1-1, with 8 bases identical to TRBD1. Germline V gene lookup returns CDR1 SGHTA and CDR2 FQGNSA. The CDR3 contains 15 residues. V was clipped by 7 bases and J by 1 base; unmatched bases: 8. The CDR3, as DNA: TGTGCCAGCACCCCTCACGGGACAGGGAACACTGAAGCTTTCTTT. Protein product: CASTPHGTGNTEAFF.

V gene TRBV4-3 combines with J gene TRBJ1-1, with D uncertain. Between the trimmed V and J ends, which lost 1 base and 3 bases, there was a span of 12 bases. The CDR3 runs 15 residues. The V gene's germline CDR1 is LGHNA and CDR2 YSLEER. Here the CDR3 DNA reads TGCGCCAGCAGCCAAGCCCTCGTGACGTACACTGAAGCTTTCTTT. Its translation is CASSQALVTYTEAFF.

CDR3 sequence: CASSQVGLAGGNEQFF. The CDR3 DNA reads TGTGCCAGCAGCCAAGTTGGGTTAGCGGGGGGAAATGAGCAGTTCTTC. V is TRBV14 and J is TRBJ2-1; 10 positions match TRBD2. Per the germline V gene, CDR1 is SGHDN and CDR2 is FVKESK. With V trimmed by 1 base and J by 7 bases, 7 bases remained unmatched. The CDR3 covers 16 residues.

This chain links TRBV5-1 with TRBJ2-5; TRBD1 agrees at 9 bases. After removal of 4 bases from V and 5 bases from J, the junction contained 9 bases not matched to a gene. The germline V gene has CDR1 SGHRS and CDR2 YFSETQ. CDR3 size: 15 residues. CDR3 sequence: CASSPLQGAGETQYF. CDR3 nucleotides: TGCGCCAGCAGCCCTTTACAGGGGGCGGGTGAGACCCAGTACTTC.

This chain links TRBV20-1 with TRBJ1-1, with D hard to call. The CDR3 spans 11 residues. Trimming took off 0 bases at V and 7 bases at J, with 6 bases between the two ends. CDR1 and CDR2 (germline): DFQATT, SNEGSKA (reference sequence). The CDR3, as DNA: TGCAGTGCTAGAGAGTCGGGTGAAGCTTTCTTT. Its translation: CSARESGEAFF.

This clone came up once. This chain connects TRBV9 to TRBJ1-1; D gene unclear. This CDR3 comprises 15 residues. The ends were cut back, 0 bases at V and 0 bases at J, with 9 bases in the middle. Germline V gene data show CDR1 as SGDLS and CDR2 as YYNGEE. The CDR3 coding sequence is TGTGCCAGCAGCGTAGGGGGTTATATGAACACTGAAGCTTTCTTT. Its protein product is CASSVGGYMNTEAFF. Together with reference TRBV9 and TRBJ1-1, the CDR3 gives the full variable domain: DSGVTQTPKHLITATGQRVTLRCSPRSGDLSVYWYQQSLDQGLQFLIQYYNGEERAKGNILERFSAQQFPDLHSELNLSSLELGDSALYFCASSVGGYMNTEAFFGQGTRLTVV.

V is TRBV7-2 and J is TRBJ1-2, with 9 bases lining up with TRBD1. Germline CDR1 SGHTA, CDR2 FQGNSA. The CDR3 is made up of 16 amino acids. The V segment lost 1 base and the J segment 4 bases; nucleotides outside the gene matches: 7. Written as DNA, the CDR3 is TGTGCCAGCAGCTTAGGGGACAGGGACTTGGGCTATGGCTACACCTTC. It encodes CASSLGDRDLGYGYTF.

CDR3 sequence (DNA): TGTGCCAGCAGCCGCGGGACAGGGACTAGCAATCAGCCCCAGCATTTT. Its translation: CASSRGTGTSNQPQHF. The chain has TRBV28 and TRBJ1-5, with 9 bases that match TRBD1. CDR1 MDHEN and CDR2 SYDVKM come from the germline V gene. The V and J ends lost 6 bases and 0 bases, in that order; junction bases with no gene match: 6. CDR3 length equals 16 residues.